This TCR beta chain was found in a study of cytomegalovirus exposure and HLA in healthy donors. Germline loops: CDR1 SNHLY, CDR2 FYNNEI. The V gene end was trimmed by 8 bases and the J gene end by 4 bases; junction bases not matched to a gene: 18. The CDR3 is made up of 19 amino acids. 60 Vbeta and 13 Jbeta primers were used in PCR. Assay used: immunoSEQ multiplex PCR; TCRdb lists only in-frame clones, some missing. The table includes some 200,000 clones, about 88% detected once. This TCR was sampled from a girl less than two years old in good health and CMV-seronegative. Sequenced input: PBMCs. This chain connects TRBV2 to TRBJ2-7; 15 bases are a match to TRBD2. CDR3: CASWDEDGRTSGRAYEQYF. In nucleotides, the CDR3 is TGTGCCAGCTGGGATGAGGACGGACGGACTAGCGGGAGGGCTTACGAGCAGTACTTC. Filled out from reference TRBV2 and TRBJ2-7, the complete variable domain reads EPEVTQTPSHQVTQMGQEVILRCVPISNHLYFYWYRQILGQKVEFLVSFYNNEISEKSEIFDDQFSVERPDGSNFTLKIRSTKLEDSAMYFCASWDEDGRTSGRAYEQYFGPGTRLTVT.